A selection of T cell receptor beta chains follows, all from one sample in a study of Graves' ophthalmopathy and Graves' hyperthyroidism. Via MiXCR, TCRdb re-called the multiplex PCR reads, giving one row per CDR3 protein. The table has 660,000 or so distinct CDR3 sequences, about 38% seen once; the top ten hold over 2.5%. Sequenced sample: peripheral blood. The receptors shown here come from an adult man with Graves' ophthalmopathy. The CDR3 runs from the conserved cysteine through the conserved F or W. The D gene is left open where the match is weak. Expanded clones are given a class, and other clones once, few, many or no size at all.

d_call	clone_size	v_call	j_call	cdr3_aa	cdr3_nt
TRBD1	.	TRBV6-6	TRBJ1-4	CASSRRTGRDEKLFF	TGTGCCAGCAGCCGCCGGACAGGGAGGGATGAAAAACTGTTTTTT
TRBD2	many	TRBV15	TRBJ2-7	CATSRELAGPYEQYF	TGTGCCACCAGCAGAGAACTAGCGGGGCCCTACGAGCAGTACTTC
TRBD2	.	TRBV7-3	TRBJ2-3	CASSFGRGADTQYF	TGTGCCAGCAGCTTCGGACGGGGGGCAGATACGCAGTATTTT
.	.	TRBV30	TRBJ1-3	CAWSRRENTIYF	TGTGCCTGGAGTCGCAGGGAAAACACCATATATTTT
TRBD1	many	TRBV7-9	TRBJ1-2	CASSRIQGAPYGYTF	TGTGCCAGCAGCCGGATACAGGGGGCCCCCTATGGCTACACCTTC
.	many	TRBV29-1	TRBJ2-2	CSAREGTSTGELFF	TGCAGCGCCAGGGAGGGGACATCCACCGGGGAGCTGTTTTTT
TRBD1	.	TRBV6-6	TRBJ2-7	CASSYGFQGDEQYF	TGTGCCAGCAGTTATGGATTTCAGGGGGACGAGCAGTACTTC
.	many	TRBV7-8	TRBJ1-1	CASSFREGQNENTEAFF	TGTGCCAGCAGCTTTAGGGAAGGACAGAATGAGAACACTGAAGCTTTCTTT
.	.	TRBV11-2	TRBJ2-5	CASSSRTEQGGTQYF	TGTGCCAGCAGCTCAAGGACCGAGCAGGGGGGGACCCAGTACTTC
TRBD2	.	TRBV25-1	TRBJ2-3	CASSSSGSTDTQYF	TGTGCCAGCAGTTCTAGCGGAAGCACAGATACGCAGTATTTT
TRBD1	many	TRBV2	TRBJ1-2	CASEYGRQGGSGYTF	TGTGCCAGCGAATATGGTCGACAGGGAGGCTCTGGCTACACCTTC
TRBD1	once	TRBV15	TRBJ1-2	CATSSHYTGDGYTF	TGTGCCACCAGCAGCCATTATACAGGGGATGGCTACACCTTC
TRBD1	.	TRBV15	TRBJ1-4	CATSQEADRAPEKLFF	TGTGCCACCAGCCAAGAAGCGGACAGGGCTCCTGAAAAACTGTTTTTT
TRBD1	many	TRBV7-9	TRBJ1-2	CASSWTGGRANYGYTF	TGTGCCAGCAGTTGGACAGGGGGGAGAGCTAACTATGGCTACACCTTC
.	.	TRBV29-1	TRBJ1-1	CSWGYRNTEAFF	TGCAGCTGGGGGTACAGGAACACTGAAGCTTTCTTT
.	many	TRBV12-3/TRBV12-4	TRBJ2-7	CASSRTGTRYSYEQYF	TGTGCCAGCAGTCGAACCGGGACACGATACTCCTACGAGCAGTACTTC
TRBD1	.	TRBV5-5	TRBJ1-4	CASSLGGTGIFEKLFF	TGTGCCAGCAGCTTAGGTGGGACAGGGATTTTTGAAAAACTGTTTTTT
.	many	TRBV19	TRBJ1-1	CASSPQTGNTEAFF	TGTGCCAGTAGTCCGCAGACAGGAAACACTGAAGCTTTCTTT
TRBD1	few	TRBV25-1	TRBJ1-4	CASSYSAGGGEKLFF	TGTGCCAGCAGTTACTCCGCAGGGGGAGGTGAAAAACTGTTTTTT
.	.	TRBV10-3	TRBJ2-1	CAISERDNYNEQFF	TGTGCCATCAGTGAGAGGGACAACTACAATGAGCAGTTCTTC
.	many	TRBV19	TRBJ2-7	CASPAGQATHEQYF	TGTGCCAGCCCAGCGGGACAGGCCACCCACGAGCAGTACTTC
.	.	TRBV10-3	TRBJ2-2	CAISESGPGELFF	TGTGCCATCAGTGAGTCTGGCCCCGGGGAGCTGTTTTTT
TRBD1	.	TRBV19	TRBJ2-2	CASSMGDRGSPGELFF	TGTGCCAGTAGTATGGGGGACAGGGGTTCCCCCGGGGAGCTGTTTTTT
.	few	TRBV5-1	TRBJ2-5	CASSLAQTQYQETQYF	TGCGCCAGCAGCTTGGCCCAGACTCAGTACCAAGAGACCCAGTACTTC
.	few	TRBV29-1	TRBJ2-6	CSSSGAGANVLTF	TGCAGCTCGTCAGGGGCTGGGGCCAACGTCCTGACTTTC
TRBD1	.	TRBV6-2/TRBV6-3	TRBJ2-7	CASSYRPGQGMEDEQYF	TGTGCCAGCAGTTACCGCCCGGGACAGGGGATGGAGGACGAGCAGTACTTC
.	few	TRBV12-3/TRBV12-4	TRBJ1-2	CASSLLLTYGYTF	TGTGCCAGCAGTTTATTGCTGACATATGGCTACACCTTC
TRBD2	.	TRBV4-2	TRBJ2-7	CASSQDLTGGYEQYF	TGTGCCAGCAGCCAAGATCTAACGGGAGGGTACGAGCAGTACTTC